The entry below describes one TCR beta chain. The sample is drawn from a study of cytomegalovirus exposure and HLA in healthy donors. A multiplex PCR was run with 60 Vbeta primers and 13 Jbeta primers. The protocol was immunoSEQ multiplex PCR, while the TCRdb copy is restricted to in-frame clones and leaves out a portion. The sample includes 97,000 or so clones, more than 60% seen only once; the top ten take under 2.5%. Trimming pared 4 bases from V and 1 base from J, leaving 10 bases between. The CDR3 contains 14 residues. From germline, CDR1 is MGHRA and CDR2 YSYEKL. The receptor was derived from a man aged 45-60 years in good health and CMV-seronegative. What was sequenced was PBMCs. The chain links TRBV4-1 to TRBJ2-5; tentatively, D is TRBD1 (5 bases). The CDR3 here is CASSLQGVQETQYF. CDR3 DNA: TGCGCCAGCAGCCTTCAGGGTGTCCAAGAGACCCAGTACTTC.